This section outlines one T cell receptor (beta chain) sequence together with its context. Method: immunoSEQ multiplex PCR; TCRdb's copy keeps in-frame clones and lacks some. Of under 450,000 clones in the sample, approximately 88% were seen once. There are 14 residues in the CDR3. The ends lost 5 bases at V and 5 bases at J; junction bases unmatched: 9. Looked up from germline, CDR1 is SGHDT and CDR2 is YYEEEE. The data belong to a study of blood T cell repertoires in COVID-19. The receptor comes from a woman between 45 and 60 years old with COVID-19, enrolled during active disease. The V and J genes are TRBV5-6 and TRBJ2-5; 7 bases are a match to TRBD1. Sequenced input: peripheral blood. The CDR3 spells CASSSDRYLETQYF. CDR3 nucleotides: TGTGCCAGCAGTTCGGACAGGTATCTGGAGACCCAGTACTTC.